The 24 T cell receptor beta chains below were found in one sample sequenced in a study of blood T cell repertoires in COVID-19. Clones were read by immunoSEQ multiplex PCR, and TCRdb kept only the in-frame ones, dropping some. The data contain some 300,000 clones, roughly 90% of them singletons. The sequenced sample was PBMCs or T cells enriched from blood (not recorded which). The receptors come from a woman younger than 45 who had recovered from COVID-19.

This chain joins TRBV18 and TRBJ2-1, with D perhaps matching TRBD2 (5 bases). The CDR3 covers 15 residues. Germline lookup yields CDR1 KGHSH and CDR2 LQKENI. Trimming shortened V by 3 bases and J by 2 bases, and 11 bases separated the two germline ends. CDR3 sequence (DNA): TGTGCCAGCTCACCGACGGGGATCACCTACAATGAGCAGTTCTTC. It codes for CASSPTGITYNEQFF.

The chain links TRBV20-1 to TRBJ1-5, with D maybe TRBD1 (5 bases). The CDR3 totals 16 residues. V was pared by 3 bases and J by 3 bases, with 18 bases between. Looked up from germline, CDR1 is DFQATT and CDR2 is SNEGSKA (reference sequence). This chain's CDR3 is CSASQFGDSYNQPQHF. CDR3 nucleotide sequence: TGCAGTGCTAGTCAGTTCGGCGACAGCTACAATCAGCCCCAGCATTTT.

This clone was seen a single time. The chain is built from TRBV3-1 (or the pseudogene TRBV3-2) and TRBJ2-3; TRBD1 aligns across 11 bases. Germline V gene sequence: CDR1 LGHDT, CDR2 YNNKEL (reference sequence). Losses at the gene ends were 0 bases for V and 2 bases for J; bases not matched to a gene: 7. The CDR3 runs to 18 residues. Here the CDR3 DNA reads TGTGCCAGCAGCCAAGATCCCCCCGGACAGGGGGCCACAGATACGCAGTATTTT. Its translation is CASSQDPPGQGATDTQYF.

CDR3 residues: CASRVAGVEEQYF. The CDR3 DNA reads TGTGCCAGTAGGGTGGCGGGAGTGGAGGAGCAGTACTTC. The rearrangement joins TRBV19 to TRBJ2-7; 7 bases are a match to TRBD2. Per the germline V gene, CDR1 is LNHDA and CDR2 is SQIVND (reference sequence). The CDR3 runs to 13 residues. After removal of 6 bases from V and 7 bases from J, the junction contained 9 bases not matched to a gene. Variable domain in full (rest from reference TRBV19 and TRBJ2-7): DGGITQSPKYLFRKEGQNVTLSCEQNLNHDAMYWYRQDPGQGLRLIYYSQIVNDFQKGDIAEGYSVSREKKESFPLTVTSAQKNPTAFYLCASRVAGVEEQYFGPGTRLTVT.

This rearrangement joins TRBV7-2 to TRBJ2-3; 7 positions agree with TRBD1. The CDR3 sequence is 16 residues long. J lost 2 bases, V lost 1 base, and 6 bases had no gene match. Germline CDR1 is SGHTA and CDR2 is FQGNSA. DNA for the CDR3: TGTGCCAGCAGCTTAGAAGGGACAGTGCTCACAGATACGCAGTATTTT. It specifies CASSLEGTVLTDTQYF.

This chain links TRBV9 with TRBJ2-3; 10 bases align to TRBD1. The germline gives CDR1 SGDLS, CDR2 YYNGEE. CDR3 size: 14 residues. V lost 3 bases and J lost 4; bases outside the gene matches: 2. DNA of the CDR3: TGTGCCAGCAGCGGGACAGGGGGGGCAGATACGCAGTATTTT. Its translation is CASSGTGGADTQYF.

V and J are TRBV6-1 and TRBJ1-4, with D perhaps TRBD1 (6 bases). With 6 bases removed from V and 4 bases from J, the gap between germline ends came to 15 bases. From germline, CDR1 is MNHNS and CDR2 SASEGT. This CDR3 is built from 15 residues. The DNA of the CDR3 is TGTGCCAGCAGCTTTACAACAGGGTATAATGAAAAACTGTTTTTT. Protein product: CASSFTTGYNEKLFF.

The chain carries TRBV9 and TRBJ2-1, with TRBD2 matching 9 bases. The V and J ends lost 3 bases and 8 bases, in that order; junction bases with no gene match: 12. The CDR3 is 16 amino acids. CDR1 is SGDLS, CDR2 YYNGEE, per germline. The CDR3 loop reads CASSDRSSGRWYEQFF. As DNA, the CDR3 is TGTGCCAGCAGCGATCGTAGTAGCGGGAGATGGTATGAGCAGTTCTTC.

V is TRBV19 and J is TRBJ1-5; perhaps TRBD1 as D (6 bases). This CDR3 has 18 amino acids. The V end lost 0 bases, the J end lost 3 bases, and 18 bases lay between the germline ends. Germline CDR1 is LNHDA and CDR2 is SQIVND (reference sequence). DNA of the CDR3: TGTGCCAGTAGTATAGACCCTGGGGGGGCTGGAGTCAATCAGCCCCAGCATTTT. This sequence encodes CASSIDPGGAGVNQPQHF.

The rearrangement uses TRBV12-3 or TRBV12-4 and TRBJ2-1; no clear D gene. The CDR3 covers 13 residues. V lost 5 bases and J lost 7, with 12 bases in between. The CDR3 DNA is TGTGCCAGCAGTCTTTCTAGGTGGAATGAGCAGTTCTTC. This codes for CASSLSRWNEQFF.

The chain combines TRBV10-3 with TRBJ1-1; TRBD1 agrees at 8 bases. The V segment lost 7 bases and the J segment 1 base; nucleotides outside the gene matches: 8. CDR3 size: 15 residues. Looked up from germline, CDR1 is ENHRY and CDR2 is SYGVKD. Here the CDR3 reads CAIKDGTGGNTEAFF. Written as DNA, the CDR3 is TGTGCCATCAAAGATGGCACAGGGGGGAACACTGAAGCTTTCTTT.

The CDR3 is CASSRTGGAGLGYTF. CDR3 DNA sequence: TGTGCCAGCAGCCGGACAGGGGGCGCGGGTTTAGGCTACACCTTC. The genes are TRBV7-2 and TRBJ1-2; TRBD1 agrees at 11 bases. Germline CDR1 reads SGHTA; CDR2 reads FQGNSA. The J segment lost 8 bases and the V segment lost 5 bases, leaving 10 bases of the junction unmatched. The CDR3 loop spans 15 amino acids.

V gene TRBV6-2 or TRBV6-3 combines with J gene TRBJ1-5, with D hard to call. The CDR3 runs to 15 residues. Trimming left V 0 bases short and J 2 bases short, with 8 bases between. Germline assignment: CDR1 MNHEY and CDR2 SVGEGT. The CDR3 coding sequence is TGTGCCAGCAGTTACTCGACTAGGGGCAATCAGCCCCAGCATTTT. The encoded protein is CASSYSTRGNQPQHF.

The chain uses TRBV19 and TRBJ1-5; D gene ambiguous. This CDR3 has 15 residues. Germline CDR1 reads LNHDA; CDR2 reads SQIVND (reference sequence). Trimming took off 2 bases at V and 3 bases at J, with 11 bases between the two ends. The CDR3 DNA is TGTGCCAGTAGTATACAGCAGGTCTTCAATCAGCCCCAGCATTTT. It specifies CASSIQQVFNQPQHF.

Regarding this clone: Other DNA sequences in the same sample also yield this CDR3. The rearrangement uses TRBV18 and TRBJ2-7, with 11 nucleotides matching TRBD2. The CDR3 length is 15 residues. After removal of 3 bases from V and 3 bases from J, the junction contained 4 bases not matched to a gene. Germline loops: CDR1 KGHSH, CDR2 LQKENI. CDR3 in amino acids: CASSPLLAGDYEQYF. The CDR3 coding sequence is TGTGCCAGCTCACCTTTACTAGCGGGGGACTACGAGCAGTACTTC. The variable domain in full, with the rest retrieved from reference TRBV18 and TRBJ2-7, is NAGVMQNPRHLVRRRGQEARLRCSPMKGHSHVYWYRQLPEEGLKFMVYLQKENIIDESGMPKERFSAEFPKEGPSILRIQQVVRGDSAAYFCASSPLLAGDYEQYFGPGTRLTVT.

This CDR3 is CAISERTGPVTF. In nucleotides, the CDR3 is TGTGCCATCAGTGAAAGGACAGGCCCTGTTACCTTC. The gene calls are TRBV10-3 and TRBJ1-2; 7 nucleotides line up with TRBD1. With 3 bases clipped from V and 14 bases from J, the junction kept 9 bases outside the gene matches. CDR1 and CDR2 from the germline V gene are ENHRY and SYGVKD. This CDR3 has 12 amino acids.

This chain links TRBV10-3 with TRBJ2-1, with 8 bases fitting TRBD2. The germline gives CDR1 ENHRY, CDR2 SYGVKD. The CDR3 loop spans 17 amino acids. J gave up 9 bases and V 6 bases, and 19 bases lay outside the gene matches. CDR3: CAIRSLGYGRAEGEQFF. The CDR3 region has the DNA TGTGCCATCAGATCCTTAGGTTACGGGAGGGCCGAAGGTGAGCAGTTCTTC.

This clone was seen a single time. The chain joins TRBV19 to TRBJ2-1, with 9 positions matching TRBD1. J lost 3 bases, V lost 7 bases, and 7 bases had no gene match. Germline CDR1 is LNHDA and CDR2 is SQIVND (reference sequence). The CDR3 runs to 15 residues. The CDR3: CASTWTGAYYNEQFF. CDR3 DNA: TGTGCCAGTACCTGGACAGGGGCCTACTACAATGAGCAGTTCTTC. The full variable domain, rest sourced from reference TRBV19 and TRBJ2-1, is DGGITQSPKYLFRKEGQNVTLSCEQNLNHDAMYWYRQDPGQGLRLIYYSQIVNDFQKGDIAEGYSVSREKKESFPLTVTSAQKNPTAFYLCASTWTGAYYNEQFFGPGTRLTVL.

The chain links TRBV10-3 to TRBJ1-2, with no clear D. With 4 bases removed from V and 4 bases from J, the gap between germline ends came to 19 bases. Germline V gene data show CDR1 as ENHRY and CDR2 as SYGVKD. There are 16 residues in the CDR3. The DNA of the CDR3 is TGTGCCATCAGTGGTTTTACACCTTCAGAAAGCTATGGCTACACCTTC. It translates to CAISGFTPSESYGYTF.

The CDR3 is CASSPERVTEAFF. The CDR3 region has the DNA TGTGCCAGCTCACCAGAACGGGTCACTGAAGCTTTCTTT. This chain uses TRBV18 with TRBJ1-1; D not certain. Deletions cut 2 bases from V and 4 bases from J, with 8 bases between. Germline loops: CDR1 KGHSH, CDR2 LQKENI. The CDR3 has 13 residues.

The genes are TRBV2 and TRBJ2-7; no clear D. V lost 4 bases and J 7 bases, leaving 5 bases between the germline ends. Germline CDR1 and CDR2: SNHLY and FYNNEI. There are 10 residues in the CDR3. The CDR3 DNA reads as TGTGCCAGCAGTGTGAGAGAGCAGTACTTC. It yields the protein CASSVREQYF.

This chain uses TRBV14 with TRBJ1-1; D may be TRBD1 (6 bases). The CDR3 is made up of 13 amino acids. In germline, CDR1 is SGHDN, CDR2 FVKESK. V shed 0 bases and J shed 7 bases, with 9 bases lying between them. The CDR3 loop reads CASSQDEDSEAFF. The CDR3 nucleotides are TGTGCCAGCAGCCAAGATGAGGACAGTGAAGCTTTCTTT. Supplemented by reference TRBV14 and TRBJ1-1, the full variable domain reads EAGVTQFPSHSVIEKGQTVTLRCDPISGHDNLYWYRRVMGKEIKFLLHFVKESKQDESGMPNNRFLAERTGGTYSTLKVQPAELEDSGVYFCASSQDEDSEAFFGQGTRLTVV.

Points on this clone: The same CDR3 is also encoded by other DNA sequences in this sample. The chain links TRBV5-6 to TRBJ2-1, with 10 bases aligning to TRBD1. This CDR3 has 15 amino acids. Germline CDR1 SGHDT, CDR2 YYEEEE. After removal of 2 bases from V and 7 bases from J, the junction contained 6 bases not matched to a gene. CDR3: CASSFGTGVVNEQFF. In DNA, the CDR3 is TGTGCCAGCAGCTTCGGGACAGGGGTAGTAAATGAGCAGTTCTTC.

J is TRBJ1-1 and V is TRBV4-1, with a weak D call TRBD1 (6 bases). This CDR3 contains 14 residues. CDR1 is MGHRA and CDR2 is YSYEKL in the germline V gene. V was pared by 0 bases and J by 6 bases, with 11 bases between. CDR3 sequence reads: CASSQDLRTAEAFF. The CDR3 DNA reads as TGCGCCAGCAGCCAAGATCTAAGGACAGCTGAAGCTTTCTTT.